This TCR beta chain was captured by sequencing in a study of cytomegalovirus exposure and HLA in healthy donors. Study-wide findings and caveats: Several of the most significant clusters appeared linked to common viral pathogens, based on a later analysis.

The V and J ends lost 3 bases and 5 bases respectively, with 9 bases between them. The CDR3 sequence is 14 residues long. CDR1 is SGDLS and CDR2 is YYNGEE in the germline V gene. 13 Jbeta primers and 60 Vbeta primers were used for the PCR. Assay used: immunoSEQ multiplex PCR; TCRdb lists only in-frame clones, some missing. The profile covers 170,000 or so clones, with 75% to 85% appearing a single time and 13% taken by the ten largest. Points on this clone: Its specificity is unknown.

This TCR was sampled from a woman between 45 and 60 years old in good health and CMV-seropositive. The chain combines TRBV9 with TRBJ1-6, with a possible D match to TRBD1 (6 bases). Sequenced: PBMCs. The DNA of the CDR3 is TGTGCCAGCAGCGCCGGGACAAATAATTCACCCCTCCACTTT. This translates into CASSAGTNNSPLHF.